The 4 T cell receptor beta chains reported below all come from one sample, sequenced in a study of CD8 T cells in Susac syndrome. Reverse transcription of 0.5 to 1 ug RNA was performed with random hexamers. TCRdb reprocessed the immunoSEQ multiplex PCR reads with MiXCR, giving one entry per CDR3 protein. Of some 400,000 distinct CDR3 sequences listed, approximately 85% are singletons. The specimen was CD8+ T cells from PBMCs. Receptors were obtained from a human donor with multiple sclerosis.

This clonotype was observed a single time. The CDR3 is CANQRLGTVGSGPYEQYF. DNA for the CDR3: TGTGCCAACCAGCGACTGGGAACCGTAGGGAGCGGGCCCTACGAGCAGTACTTC. The chain uses TRBV6-1 and TRBJ2-7; the D gene is possibly TRBD2 (6 bases). Trimming left V 10 bases short and J 2 bases short, with 30 bases between. Germline CDR1 and CDR2: MNHNS and SASEGT. The CDR3 has 18 residues.

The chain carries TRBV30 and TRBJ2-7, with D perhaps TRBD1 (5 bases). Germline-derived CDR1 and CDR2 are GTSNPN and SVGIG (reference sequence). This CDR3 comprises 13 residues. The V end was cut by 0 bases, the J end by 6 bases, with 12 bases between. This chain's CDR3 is CAWSVLPGIEQYF. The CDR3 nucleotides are TGTGCCTGGAGTGTACTCCCAGGGATCGAGCAGTACTTC.

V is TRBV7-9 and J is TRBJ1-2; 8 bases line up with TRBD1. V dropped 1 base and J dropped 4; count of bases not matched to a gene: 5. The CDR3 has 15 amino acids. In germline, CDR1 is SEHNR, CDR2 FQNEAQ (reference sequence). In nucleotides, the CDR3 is TGTGCCAGCAGCTTAGGGGCAGGGGGCATCTATGGCTACACCTTC. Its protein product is CASSLGAGGIYGYTF.

The CDR3 loop is CASSSGDSIRPQHF. The CDR3 DNA sequence: TGTGCCAGCAGCTCCGGGGACAGTATAAGGCCCCAGCATTTT. The chain links TRBV5-5 to TRBJ1-5; 7 positions match TRBD1. Trimming removed 3 bases from V and 9 bases from J; junction bases left unmatched: 9. Germline loops: CDR1 SGHKS, CDR2 YYEKEE (reference sequence). The CDR3 sequence is 14 residues long.